The next 18 T cell receptor beta chains were all read from a single sample in a study of CD8 T cells in Susac syndrome. It was with random hexamers that about 0.45 to 1 ug RNA was reverse transcribed. One entry per CDR3 protein results from TCRdb running MiXCR on the immunoSEQ multiplex PCR reads. The profile shows 130,000 or so distinct CDR3 sequences, 90% to 95% of them singletons. The sequenced sample was CD8+ T cells from PBMCs. The origin of the receptors is a human donor with Susac syndrome.

The chain couples TRBV12-3 or TRBV12-4 to TRBJ1-5, with D unresolved. CDR3 size: 14 residues. The V gene lost 6 bases and the J gene lost 8 bases, with 17 bases spanning the gap. The CDR3 bases are TGTGCCAGCAGAGACCAGAAGGGCACCGAGCCCCAGCATTTT. It yields the protein CASRDQKGTEPQHF.

As DNA, the CDR3 is TGTGCCAGCAGTCTAGGGGGGACAGGCTACTATGGCTACACCTTC. It yields the protein CASSLGGTGYYGYTF. The rearrangement joins TRBV27 to TRBJ1-2, with TRBD1 matching over 8 bases. Germline CDR1 is MNHEY and CDR2 is SMNVEV (reference sequence). After removal of 5 bases from V and 3 bases from J, the junction contained 8 bases not matched to a gene. The CDR3 runs to 15 residues.

This clonotype has a handful of counts. This chain uses TRBV14 with TRBJ2-7; D ambiguous. The CDR3 sequence is 13 residues long. CDR1 and CDR2 from the germline V gene are SGHDN and FVKESK. The V and J ends lost 0 bases and 2 bases respectively, with 5 bases between them. This CDR3 is CASSQDSAYEQYF. The CDR3 DNA sequence: TGTGCCAGCAGCCAAGATAGTGCCTACGAGCAGTACTTC.

The chain links TRBV5-6 to TRBJ2-4; TRBD2 matches 12 bases. CDR1 is SGHDT, CDR2 YYEEEE, per germline. This CDR3 region has 13 residues. After removal of 4 bases from V and 10 bases from J, the junction contained 3 bases not matched to a gene. CDR3 residues: CASSLGLAGIQYF. The DNA of the CDR3 is TGTGCCAGCAGCCTAGGACTAGCGGGGATTCAGTACTTC.

The chain is built from TRBV5-6 and TRBJ2-5; 9 positions agree with TRBD2. This CDR3 spans 17 amino acids. The V segment lost 4 bases and the J segment 5 bases; nucleotides outside the gene matches: 15. Germline CDR1 reads SGHDT; CDR2 reads YYEEEE. CDR3 protein: CASSHYTQGLASETQYF. The CDR3 DNA is TGTGCCAGCAGCCATTATACCCAGGGACTAGCTTCGGAGACCCAGTACTTC.

The CDR3 DNA reads TGCGCCAGCAGCTCCCTAGGGACCCAGTACTTC. Protein sequence: CASSSLGTQYF. V usage is TRBV5-1 and J usage is TRBJ2-5; the D is unclear. The V gene's germline CDR1 is SGHRS and CDR2 YFSETQ. The V gene lost 3 bases and the J gene lost 7 bases, with 7 bases spanning the gap. CDR3 length: 11 amino acids.

The J gene is TRBJ2-7, the V gene TRBV7-2; a weak D match, TRBD2 (5 bases). Germline CDR1 SGHTA, CDR2 FQGNSA. The CDR3 is 15 residues long. Trimming removed 6 bases from V and 0 bases from J, with 15 bases in between. CDR3 sequence reads: CASSRAPTSSYEQYF. The DNA for the CDR3 is TGTGCCAGCAGTCGGGCCCCCACTAGCTCCTACGAGCAGTACTTC.

This clonotype has just one count. The chain joins TRBV29-1 to TRBJ2-5; TRBD1 might be the D (6 bases). Trimming left V 6 bases short and J 2 bases short, with 19 bases between. This CDR3 region has 15 residues. Germline-derived CDR1 and CDR2 are SQVTM and ANQGSEA. CDR3 sequence: CSVHDPQRGQETQYF. The CDR3 DNA reads TGCAGCGTCCACGACCCACAGAGGGGGCAAGAGACCCAGTACTTC.

The chain joins TRBV4-3 to TRBJ2-1, with a possible D match to TRBD1 (5 bases). Germline V gene data show CDR1 as LGHNA and CDR2 as YSLEER. This CDR3 is built from 15 residues. Trimming took off 0 bases at V and 8 bases at J, with 14 bases between the two ends. CDR3 coding DNA: TGCGCCAGCAGCCAAGATCAGGGCTCCACAGATGAGCAGTTCTTC. Protein sequence: CASSQDQGSTDEQFF.

The chain carries TRBV15 and TRBJ2-7, with D unresolved. This CDR3 is built from 13 residues. V was shortened by 5 bases and J by 4 bases, with 12 bases between the two germline ends. Germline V gives CDR1 LNHNV, CDR2 YYDKDF (reference sequence). As DNA, the CDR3 is TGTGCCACCAGCCTCACAGAGAGTTACGAGCAGTACTTC. Residues: CATSLTESYEQYF.

The chain is built from TRBV12-3 or TRBV12-4 and TRBJ2-7; TRBD1 agrees at 8 bases. The CDR3 runs 14 residues. The junction had 7 bases not matched to a gene; V was cut back by 6 bases and J by 3 bases. The CDR3 region is CASSLDRAGYEQYF. Written as DNA, the CDR3 is TGTGCCAGCAGCCTGGACAGGGCGGGCTACGAGCAGTACTTC.

Here the CDR3 DNA reads TGCAGTGCTAGAGGCCTACTAGCGGGGGGAACCTACGAGCAGTACTTC. It specifies CSARGLLAGGTYEQYF. J is TRBJ2-7 and V is TRBV20-1, with 12 bases fitting TRBD2. CDR1 and CDR2 from the germline V gene are DFQATT and SNEGSKA (reference sequence). The CDR3 is 16 amino acids. The ends lost 1 base at V and 2 bases at J; junction bases unmatched: 6.

V is TRBV11-2 and J is TRBJ2-7; D is possibly TRBD2 (6 bases). Trimming removed 3 bases at V and 0 bases at J, with 12 bases between. Germline assignment: CDR1 SGHAT and CDR2 FQNNGV. This CDR3 is 15 amino acids long. The CDR3 reads CASSLAGRSSYEQYF. For the CDR3, the DNA is TGTGCCAGCAGCTTGGCGGGGAGATCCTCCTACGAGCAGTACTTC.

This clonotype was counted once. The rearrangement uses TRBV29-1 and TRBJ1-1; 7 bases fit TRBD1. Trimming at V came to 7 bases and at J to 1 base, leaving 6 bases not matched to a gene. The CDR3 extends over 13 amino acids. Germline CDR1 reads SQVTM; CDR2 reads ANQGSEA. CDR3 amino acids: CSARTGQNTEAFF. The CDR3 coding sequence is TGCAGCGCTCGGACAGGCCAGAACACTGAAGCTTTCTTT.

Only one count was recorded for this clonotype. This chain connects TRBV2 to TRBJ2-5, with D possibly TRBD1 on 6 matching bases. V was pared by 5 bases and J by 3 bases, with 10 bases between. Germline V lookup: CDR1 SNHLY, CDR2 FYNNEI. The CDR3 extends over 13 amino acids. The CDR3 here is CASSPYREETQYF. Written as DNA, the CDR3 is TGTGCCAGCAGTCCGTACAGGGAAGAGACCCAGTACTTC.

The chain carries TRBV5-4 and TRBJ1-6, with D hard to call. The V and J ends lost 4 bases and 8 bases respectively, with 16 bases between them. The V gene's germline CDR1 is SGHNT and CDR2 YYREEE (reference sequence). This CDR3 comprises 15 residues. The CDR3 loop is CASSDRRVVDSPLHF. The CDR3 coding sequence is TGTGCCAGCAGCGATAGACGGGTCGTGGATTCACCCCTCCACTTT.

This chain links TRBV29-1 with TRBJ2-5, with no clear D. Trimming took off 3 bases at V and 5 bases at J, with 4 bases between the two ends. This CDR3 region has 10 residues. Germline V gene lookup returns CDR1 SQVTM and CDR2 ANQGSEA. CDR3: CSVDSETQYF. The CDR3 region has the DNA TGCAGCGTTGATAGTGAGACCCAGTACTTC.

The chain joins TRBV4-3 to TRBJ2-1; TRBD1 or TRBD2 may be the D gene (5 bases each). Trimming shortened V by 1 base and J by 10 bases, and 17 bases separated the two germline ends. Germline-derived CDR1 and CDR2 are LGHNA and YSLEER. CDR3 length: 15 amino acids. In DNA form, the CDR3 reads TGCGCCAGCAGCCAAGCTTGGGATGGGGGTGCGGAGCAGTTCTTC. Its translation is CASSQAWDGGAEQFF.